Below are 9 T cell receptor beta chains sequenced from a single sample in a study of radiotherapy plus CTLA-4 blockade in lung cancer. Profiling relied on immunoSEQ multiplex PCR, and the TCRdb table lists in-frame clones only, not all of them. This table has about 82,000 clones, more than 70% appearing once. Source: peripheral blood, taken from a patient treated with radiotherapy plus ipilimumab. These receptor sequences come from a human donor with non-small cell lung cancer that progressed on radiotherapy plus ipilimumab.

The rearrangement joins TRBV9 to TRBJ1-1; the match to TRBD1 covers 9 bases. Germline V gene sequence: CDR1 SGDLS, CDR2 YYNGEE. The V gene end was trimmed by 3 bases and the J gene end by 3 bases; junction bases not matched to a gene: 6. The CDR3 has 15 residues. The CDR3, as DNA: TGTGCCAGCAGCGCGGACAGGGGAGGGGACACTGAAGCTTTCTTT. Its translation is CASSADRGGDTEAFF.

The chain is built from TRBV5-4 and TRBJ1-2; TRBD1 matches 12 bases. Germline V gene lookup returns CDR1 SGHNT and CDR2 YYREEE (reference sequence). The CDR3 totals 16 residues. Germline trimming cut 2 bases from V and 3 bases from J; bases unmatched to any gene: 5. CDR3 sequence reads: CASSFSGQGADYGYTF. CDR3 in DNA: TGTGCCAGCAGCTTCTCGGGACAGGGGGCAGACTATGGCTACACCTTC.

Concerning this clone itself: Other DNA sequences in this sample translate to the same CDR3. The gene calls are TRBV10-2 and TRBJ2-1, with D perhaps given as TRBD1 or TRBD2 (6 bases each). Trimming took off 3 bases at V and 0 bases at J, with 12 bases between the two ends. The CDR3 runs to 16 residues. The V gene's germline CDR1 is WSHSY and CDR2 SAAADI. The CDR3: CASSEGGTSSYNEQFF. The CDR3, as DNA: TGCGCCAGCAGTGAAGGGGGGACGAGCTCCTACAATGAGCAGTTCTTC.

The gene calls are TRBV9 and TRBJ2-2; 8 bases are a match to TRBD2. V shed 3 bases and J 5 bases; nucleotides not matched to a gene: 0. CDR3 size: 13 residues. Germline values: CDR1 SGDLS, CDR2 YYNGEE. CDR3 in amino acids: CASSERETGELFF. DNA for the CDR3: TGTGCCAGCAGCGAGCGGGAGACCGGGGAGCTGTTTTTT.

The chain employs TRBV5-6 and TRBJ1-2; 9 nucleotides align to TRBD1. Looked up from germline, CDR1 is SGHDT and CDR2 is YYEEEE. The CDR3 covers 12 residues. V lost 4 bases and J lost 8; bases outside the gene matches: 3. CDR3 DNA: TGTGCCAGCAGCGGACAGGGGAGGGGCTACACCTTC. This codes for CASSGQGRGYTF.

The CDR3, as DNA: TGTGCCAGTAGTACGGGGTTCGGCTCTTACGAGCAGTACTTC. Its protein is CASSTGFGSYEQYF. The rearrangement uses TRBV19 and TRBJ2-7; perhaps TRBD2 as D (5 bases). V was shortened by 4 bases and J by 4 bases, with 14 bases between the two germline ends. The CDR3 is 14 amino acids. Germline CDR1 and CDR2: LNHDA and SQIVND (reference sequence).

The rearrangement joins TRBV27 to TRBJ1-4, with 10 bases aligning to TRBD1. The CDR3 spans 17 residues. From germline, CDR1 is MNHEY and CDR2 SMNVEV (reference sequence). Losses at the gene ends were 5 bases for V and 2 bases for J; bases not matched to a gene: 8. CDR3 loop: CASSRTGGGRTNEKLFF. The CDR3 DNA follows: TGTGCCAGCAGTCGGACAGGGGGAGGGAGGACTAATGAAAAACTGTTTTTT.

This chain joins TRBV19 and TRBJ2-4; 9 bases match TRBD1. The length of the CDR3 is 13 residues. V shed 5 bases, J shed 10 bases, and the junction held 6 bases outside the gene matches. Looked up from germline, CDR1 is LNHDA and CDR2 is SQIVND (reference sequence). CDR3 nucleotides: TGTGCCAGTAGTCCAACGACAGGGGGGATTCAGTACTTC. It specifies CASSPTTGGIQYF.

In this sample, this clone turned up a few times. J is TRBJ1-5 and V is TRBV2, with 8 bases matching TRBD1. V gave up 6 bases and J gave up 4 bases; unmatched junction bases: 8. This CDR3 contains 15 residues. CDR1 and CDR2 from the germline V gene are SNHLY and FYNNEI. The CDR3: CASSITGGRNQPQHF. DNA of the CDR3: TGTGCCAGCAGCATAACAGGGGGAAGGAATCAGCCCCAGCATTTT.